The T cell receptor (beta chain) described here comes from a study of T cell responses to AZD1222 COVID-19 vaccine. Libraries were prepared by immunoSEQ multiplex PCR; TCRdb keeps only in-frame clonotypes and omits some of them. There are 90,000 to 95,000 clones in the sample; nearly 90% occur only once, and around 21% lies in the top ten. In this sample, this clone turned up once. No antigen is known for it. Study conclusions and caveats: Epitopes outside B.1.351 and B.1.1.7 mutated regions reportedly drew nearly half of spike TCRs.

The CDR3 is 15 amino acids. With V trimmed by 4 bases and J by 9 bases, 10 bases remained unmatched. The germline gives CDR1 SGHRS, CDR2 YFSETQ. The chain is built from TRBV5-1 and TRBJ1-6, with 7 bases lining up with TRBD1. The TCR originated in an adult in good health. Source: peripheral blood, taken on day 0 of AZD1222 vaccination. CDR3 DNA: TGCGCCAGCAGCCCGGGGACAGCCTATGGTTCACCCCTCCACTTT. Residues: CASSPGTAYGSPLHF.